The 5 T cell receptor beta chains listed next were all sequenced from one sample in a study of shared clonotypes between healthy human individuals. Using immunoSEQ multiplex PCR, the repertoire was profiled, and TCRdb retains in-frame clones only, with some absent. Of approximately 620,000 clones in the sample, 97% were seen once. Sequencing input: naive CD4+ T cells sorted from blood. The subset: CD45RA+ positively selected. The receptors were gathered from a woman in her twenties or thirties in good health.

This chain joins TRBV28 and TRBJ2-3; D call uncertain. V lost 5 bases and J lost 1, with 10 bases in between. Germline values: CDR1 MDHEN, CDR2 SYDVKM. This CDR3 region has 14 residues. Written as DNA, the CDR3 is TGTGCCAGCAGTACACCTACCCGCACAGATACGCAGTATTTT. This sequence encodes CASSTPTRTDTQYF.

The genes are TRBV7-2 and TRBJ2-5; D call uncertain. Germline V CDR1 and CDR2: SGHTA, FQGNSA. V was trimmed by 5 bases and J by 7 bases, leaving 20 bases between them. CDR3 length: 15 amino acids. The chain's CDR3 is CASSPTGNLPGTQYF. CDR3 sequence (DNA): TGTGCCAGCAGCCCGACCGGTAATCTCCCCGGGACCCAGTACTTC. Variable domain in full (rest from reference TRBV7-2 and TRBJ2-5): GAGVSQSPSNKVTEKGKDVELRCDPISGHTALYWYRQSLGQGLEFLIYFQGNSAPDKSGLPSDRFSAERTGGSVSTLTIQRTQQEDSAVYLCASSPTGNLPGTQYFGPGTRLLVL.

J is TRBJ2-3 and V is TRBV28; 8 positions agree with TRBD2. The germline V gene encodes CDR1 MDHEN and CDR2 SYDVKM. The CDR3 is made up of 16 amino acids. The V and J ends lost 1 base and 4 bases, in that order; junction bases with no gene match: 7. The CDR3 region is CASSLSPGGDPDTQYF. DNA for the CDR3: TGTGCCAGCAGTTTATCCCCGGGAGGGGACCCAGATACGCAGTATTTT.

This sequence joins TRBV7-2 and TRBJ2-2; a possible D gene is TRBD2 (5 bases). Trimming pared 0 bases from V and 3 bases from J, leaving 11 bases between. The CDR3 totals 16 residues. Germline CDR1 reads SGHTA; CDR2 reads FQGNSA. The chain's CDR3 is CASSLALRRYTGELFF. DNA of the CDR3: TGTGCCAGCAGCTTAGCGTTGAGGAGGTACACCGGGGAGCTGTTTTTT.

The chain joins TRBV6-1 to TRBJ2-3; 9 bases are shared with TRBD2. From germline, CDR1 is MNHNS and CDR2 SASEGT. Trimming at V came to 4 bases and at J to 4 bases, leaving 3 bases not matched to a gene. This CDR3 is built from 14 residues. The CDR3 DNA sequence: TGTGCCAGCAGTGCTAGCGGGAACTCAGATACGCAGTATTTT. Translated: CASSASGNSDTQYF.